This T cell receptor beta chain came from a study of tissue T cells after allogeneic stem cell transplantation (dated by TCRdb to about 2022). Broadly, across the study: TCR beta repertoires were profiled across many tissues obtained from research autopsies of patients with and without GVHD, as well as in mouse models of GVHD. The human part of the study was a prospective observational study with no blinding and no randomization.

A remark on this clone: The antigen it recognizes is unknown. Being a mouse receptor, it is described with mouse gene labels and germline sequences. The DNA ends 1 residue before the CDR3 does, and the rest of the CDR3 is filled in from the germline J gene.

The germline V end is reduced by 3 bases and the J end by 7 bases; junction bases left unmatched: 6. The CDR3 starts with the cysteine, ends with the phenylalanine, and has 15 residues. The DNA covers only part of the CDR3, 42 bases in frame from base 1. The germline V gene provides CDR1 NSHNY and CDR2 SYGAGN. Preparation of the library involved the immunoSEQ multiplex PCR assay. TCRbeta CDR3 sequencing was done by Adaptive Biotechnologies at survey depth, reporting CDR3 sequences, V/J genes, productive frequency and template counts. TCR beta CDR3 regions were amplified from genomic DNA instead of RNA. As for the authors' bioinformatics: Jensen-Shannon divergence was used to quantify pairwise repertoire overlap between tissues, with a value of 1 indicating complete divergence and a value of 0 indicating identical repertoires. Tissues were clustered by single-linkage agglomerative hierarchical clustering of pairwise JSD values and displayed as dendrograms. GLIPH2 was run on all patient samples with simulation_depth 1000, kmer_min_depth 3, cdr3_length_cutoff 8, keeping groups with more than two unique CDR3s. A standardized tissue-overlap score was generated by extrapolating Jaccard GLIPH-group overlap across patients to a standard repertoire size of 1000 clones. Associations of diversity with clinical or experimental variables used linear mixed-effect models with tissue fixed effects and individual random effects. TCRdb stores this immuneACCESS table with in-frame sequences only. Part of the clones is absent; in the studies checked, under half of the shortfall reflects unresolved V genes, and no reason is known for the rest. That table is the source of V, J and clone size, and D and trimming were worked out from the DNA. The sample yields approximately 45,000 clones; roughly 73% were counted once. The ten largest clonotypes hold around 0.52% of the sample.

The full study reports these points: The patient cohort was small and varied clinically, and sampling depth was recognized as a limitation. In both patients and mice, T cells from blood and spleen picked up only a limited part of the TCR repertoire that was detected in tissues. Within patients, how anatomically similar tissues were was a major factor shaping TCR repertoire composition, regardless of disease or transplant status. Only a few T cell clones appeared in more than one patient, yet motif-based clustering showed tissue-specific repertoire signatures that were shared between patients. The study did not determine which tissue TCRs were alloreactive or antigen-specific, and some clones might have been persisting host cells.

This clonotype originated in a pool of C57BL/6 mice in good health. Sequenced: sorted cells pooled from one or two spleens. The chain joins TRBV13-1 to TRBJ2-7, with TRBD2 matching 14 junction bases. CDR3 region: CASSGGLGGRREQYF. Incomplete CDR3 DNA: TGTGCCAGCAGTGGGGGACTGGGGGGGCGCCGGGAACAGTAC.